The rows below give T cell receptor beta chains drawn from one sample of a study of T cell responses to AZD1222 COVID-19 vaccine. Sequencing was performed with immunoSEQ multiplex PCR; in TCRdb, only in-frame clones are kept and a portion is missing. Of 80,000 to 100,000 clones listed, 88% are singletons. Sequences were derived from peripheral blood, sampled on day 0 of MenACWY control vaccination. The source is an adult in good health. Each CDR3 is given without its conserved first and last residue.

v_gene: TRBV7-6; CDR3aa: ASSLAGRRQGADEQY
v_gene: TRBV19; CDR3aa: ASSIEGQGLEAF
v_gene: TRBV5-4; CDR3aa: ASSLEGVPLKQY
v_gene: TRBV23-1; CDR3aa: ASSQSPGPDLMNTEAF
v_gene: TRBV7-8; CDR3aa: ASSSPPGSYT
v_gene: TRBV5-1; CDR3aa: ASSPTIRASGSNSYEQY
v_gene: TRBV29-1; CDR3aa: SVSNSGGAGEQF
v_gene: TRBV16; CDR3aa: ASSQRTGKGYGAF
v_gene: TRBV12-5; CDR3aa: ASGSTGGKYEQY
v_gene: TRBV12-3/TRBV12-4; CDR3aa: ASSLRQNTEAF
v_gene: TRBV9; CDR3aa: ASSVAYRGHEQY
v_gene: TRBV28; CDR3aa: ASSFVGARQETQY
v_gene: TRBV2; CDR3aa: ASSLDNQPQH
v_gene: TRBV4-1; CDR3aa: ASSQTRTGNTEAF
v_gene: TRBV6-5; CDR3aa: ASSQERTNTEAF
v_gene: TRBV6-5; CDR3aa: ASLGWLYYGYT
v_gene: TRBV7-8; CDR3aa: ASSISGVSLNEQF
v_gene: TRBV30; CDR3aa: AWSPVGSYNSPLH
v_gene: TRBV20-1; CDR3aa: SASGGGLAIEQF
v_gene: TRBV10-1; CDR3aa: ASRKDRGLEKLF
v_gene: TRBV6-5; CDR3aa: ASRSDQPQH
v_gene: TRBV10-3; CDR3aa: AISDNGGGQETQY
v_gene: TRBV29-1; CDR3aa: SVITEGSSYEQY
v_gene: TRBV11-2; CDR3aa: ASSSLSARGYT
v_gene: TRBV19; CDR3aa: ASSARTSSYEQY
v_gene: TRBV14; CDR3aa: ASSQEAHSPLH
v_gene: TRBV7-2; CDR3aa: ASSWTGGNQPQH
v_gene: TRBV6-5; CDR3aa: ASSRRGGLDTQY
v_gene: TRBV6-5; CDR3aa: ASSLAGTSGDNEQF
v_gene: TRBV18; CDR3aa: ASSPPSTDTQY
v_gene: TRBV30; CDR3aa: AWSVGEKLF
v_gene: TRBV9; CDR3aa: ASSGTSSTNEKLF
v_gene: TRBV11-2; CDR3aa: ASSWSQGTGGYT
v_gene: TRBV5-8; CDR3aa: ASSRWGSGSPLH
v_gene: TRBV7-2; CDR3aa: ASSQGGYT
v_gene: TRBV30; CDR3aa: AWSGHDANEKLF